This TCR beta chain emerged from a study of HIV-infected children after antiretroviral therapy interruption. This clonotype was recorded at least ten times. Treatment here: PENTA 11 planned treatment interruption arm or continuous ART arm. The TCR library was built from RNA with a 3' RACE protocol and unique molecular identifiers. Each CDR3 protein gets one entry after TCRdb re-called the 3' RACE reads with MiXCR. The table shows around 41,000 distinct CDR3 sequences, with about 6% occurring only once. The sequence came from a pool of human donors with HIV. Sequenced material: CD45RA+ CD4+ T cells from PBMCs, pooled from several time points, taken from a donor given antiretroviral therapy, either interrupted or continuous. This sample's subset: naive CD4+ CD45RA+ CD45RO- T cells.

Written as DNA, the CDR3 is TGTGCCAGCAGTTTCATTCAACTAGCGGGCTCCTACAATGAGCAGTTCTTC. Encoded protein: CASSFIQLAGSYNEQFF. J is TRBJ2-1 and V is TRBV27; TRBD2 matches at 9 bases. CDR3 length: 17 amino acids. The germline CDR1 and CDR2 sequences are MNHEY and SMNVEV (reference sequence). Trimming removed 3 bases from V and 0 bases from J; junction bases left unmatched: 6.